The 30 T cell receptor beta chains in this list originate from one sample, sequenced in a study of shared clonotypes between healthy human individuals. The table came from immunoSEQ multiplex PCR; TCRdb's copy has only in-frame clones and leaves some out. Here the sample spans some 2 million clones, 95% being singletons. Sequenced material: naive CD4+ T cells sorted from blood. The subset here: CD45RA+ positively selected. These receptors were obtained from a man between 18 and 29 years old in good health.

V gene TRBV6-5 combines with J gene TRBJ1-1; possible D gene TRBD1, 6 bases. V dropped 5 bases and J dropped 5 bases, with 15 bases sitting between them. The CDR3 is 14 amino acids. CDR1 and CDR2 from the germline V gene are MNHEY and SVGAGI. The CDR3 DNA follows: TGTGCCAGCAGTGAACAGGGATTTCGGACTGAAGCTTTCTTT. It yields the protein CASSEQGFRTEAFF.

The chain employs TRBV27 and TRBJ2-1; D gene ambiguous. With 2 bases removed from V and 5 bases from J, the gap between germline ends came to 22 bases. This CDR3 is 18 amino acids long. From germline, CDR1 is MNHEY and CDR2 SMNVEV (reference sequence). The CDR3 region is CASSLRHPLAEVDNEQFF. Here the CDR3 DNA reads TGTGCCAGCAGTTTACGACACCCCCTCGCTGAGGTGGACAATGAGCAGTTCTTC.

The rearrangement joins TRBV6-6 to TRBJ2-1, with 10 bases identical to TRBD2. CDR3 length: 16 amino acids. V lost 6 bases, J lost 6 bases, and 11 bases stayed unmatched. Germline V gene data show CDR1 as MNHNY and CDR2 as SVGAGI (reference sequence). The CDR3 nucleotides read TGTGCCAGCAGCTACGGGAGCGGGAGGGGTGGCAATGAGCAGTTCTTC. It codes for CASSYGSGRGGNEQFF.

The chain uses TRBV9 and TRBJ2-7; D is ambiguous. V shed 4 bases and J shed 1 base, with 18 bases lying between them. From germline, CDR1 is SGDLS and CDR2 YYNGEE. The CDR3 loop spans 16 amino acids. CDR3 residues: CASSTRKVGGSYEQYF. The CDR3 DNA reads TGTGCCAGCAGCACTCGTAAGGTCGGTGGGTCCTACGAGCAGTACTTC. Filled out from reference TRBV9 and TRBJ2-7, the complete variable domain reads DSGVTQTPKHLITATGQRVTLRCSPRSGDLSVYWYQQSLDQGLQFLIQYYNGEERAKGNILERFSAQQFPDLHSELNLSSLELGDSALYFCASSTRKVGGSYEQYFGPGTRLTVT.

The chain joins TRBV2 to TRBJ2-1, with 8 nucleotides matching TRBD2. CDR1 and CDR2 (germline): SNHLY, FYNNEI. Trimming removed 6 bases from V and 3 bases from J; junction bases left unmatched: 10. The CDR3 sequence is 16 residues long. CDR3 protein: CASRQSSGVIYNEQFF. As DNA, the CDR3 is TGTGCCAGCAGGCAAAGTAGCGGGGTTATCTACAATGAGCAGTTCTTC.

V and J are TRBV11-3 and TRBJ2-3; no definite D call. The germline V gene encodes CDR1 SGHNT and CDR2 YENEEA. Trimming removed 0 bases from V and 5 bases from J, with 6 bases in between. The CDR3 runs 13 residues. The CDR3 loop is CASSLDPGDTQYF. The DNA of the CDR3 is TGTGCCAGCAGCTTAGATCCAGGAGATACGCAGTATTTT. The variable domain in full, with the rest retrieved from reference TRBV11-3 and TRBJ2-3, is EAGVVQSPRYKIIEKKQPVAFWCNPISGHNTLYWYLQNLGQGPELLIRYENEEAVDDSQLPKDRFSAERLKGVDSTLKIQPAELGDSAVYLCASSLDPGDTQYFGPGTRLTVL.

Regarding this clone: Additional DNA sequences in this sample encode the identical CDR3. V is TRBV6-5 and J is TRBJ1-2; D is uncertain. Trimming stripped 0 bases from V and 2 bases from J, with 7 bases between. This CDR3 spans 14 amino acids. Germline V gene sequence: CDR1 MNHEY, CDR2 SVGAGI. CDR3 in DNA: TGTGCCAGCAGTTACTCCGGCAGCAACTATGGCTACACCTTC. Translated, it gives CASSYSGSNYGYTF.

The gene calls are TRBV28 and TRBJ2-1, with TRBD2 matching over 12 bases. The CDR3 length is 16 residues. With V trimmed by 6 bases and J by 7 bases, 10 bases remained unmatched. The germline CDR1 and CDR2 sequences are MDHEN and SYDVKM. This CDR3 reads CASRGSSGGAGNEQFF. The CDR3 coding sequence is TGTGCCAGCAGGGGTTCTAGCGGGGGGGCCGGGAATGAGCAGTTCTTC.

The V gene is TRBV6-6, the J gene TRBJ2-7, with D unclear. V was trimmed by 4 bases and J by 1 base, leaving 8 bases between them. The CDR3 is made up of 13 amino acids. Germline CDR1 is MNHNY and CDR2 is SVGAGI (reference sequence). The CDR3 DNA is TGTGCCAGCAGTTCCACACTTTCCTACGAGCAGTACTTC. It specifies CASSSTLSYEQYF.

CDR3 DNA sequence: TGTGCCAGCAGCCTCCCGGGGGGCGTAGATACGCAGTATTTT. It translates to CASSLPGGVDTQYF. The chain carries TRBV5-6 and TRBJ2-3, with a tentative D call TRBD2 (7 bases). V lost 4 bases and J 5 bases, leaving 14 bases between the germline ends. The CDR3 consists of 14 residues. CDR1 and CDR2 (germline): SGHDT, YYEEEE.

The chain recombines TRBV9 with TRBJ2-4; D not resolved. The CDR3 extends over 13 amino acids. Deletions cut 3 bases from V and 0 bases from J, with 4 bases between. Germline CDR1 is SGDLS and CDR2 is YYNGEE. In DNA form, the CDR3 reads TGTGCCAGCAGCGAGAAAGCCAAAAACATTCAGTACTTC. It encodes CASSEKAKNIQYF.

The chain links TRBV7-6 to TRBJ2-2; 7 nucleotides line up with TRBD2. Germline values: CDR1 SGHVS, CDR2 FNYEAQ. The trim removed 2 bases at V and 8 bases at J, leaving 8 bases unmatched. The CDR3 is 15 amino acids. The CDR3 is CASSLLAGAGGELFF. CDR3 DNA sequence: TGTGCCAGCAGCTTACTGGCGGGAGCCGGAGGGGAGCTGTTTTTT.

A word on this clone: This sample also contains other DNA sequences that code for the same CDR3. The rearrangement uses TRBV5-1 and TRBJ2-2, with D unresolved. There are 14 residues in the CDR3. With 0 bases removed from V and 4 bases from J, the gap between germline ends came to 7 bases. The germline gives CDR1 SGHRS, CDR2 YFSETQ. DNA for the CDR3: TGCGCCAGCAGCTTGGTTCCTGGCACCGGGGAGCTGTTTTTT. It translates to CASSLVPGTGELFF.

This clone was seen a single time. The rearrangement uses TRBV28 and TRBJ2-5, with TRBD1 identical over 8 bases. The CDR3 is 15 amino acids. Germline assignment: CDR1 MDHEN and CDR2 SYDVKM. The V and J ends lost 3 bases and 4 bases, in that order; junction bases with no gene match: 7. CDR3 sequence: CASSFPGQGGETQYF. The CDR3 nucleotides are TGTGCCAGCAGTTTTCCTGGACAGGGAGGAGAGACCCAGTACTTC.

In its sample, this clone was seen once. The V gene is TRBV5-1, the J gene TRBJ1-1, with no clear D. The germline V gene encodes CDR1 SGHRS and CDR2 YFSETQ. Trimming left V 5 bases short and J 0 bases short, with 17 bases between. The CDR3 is made up of 16 amino acids. The DNA for the CDR3 is TGCGCCAGCAGTGATGGGCACTCAATCATGAACACTGAAGCTTTCTTT. This gives the protein CASSDGHSIMNTEAFF.

This clone showed up just once. The gene calls are TRBV6-5 and TRBJ1-5, with D possibly TRBD1 on 6 matching bases. The CDR3 spans 13 residues. V lost 7 bases, J lost 7 bases, and 14 bases lay in between. Germline V gene lookup returns CDR1 MNHEY and CDR2 SVGAGI. CDR3 DNA sequence: TGTGCCAGCACTGCAGACAGGACCCAGCCCCAGCATTTT. Protein product: CASTADRTQPQHF.

This chain joins TRBV2 and TRBJ2-5; 9 nucleotides agree with TRBD1. This CDR3 comprises 14 residues. CDR1 and CDR2 from the germline V gene are SNHLY and FYNNEI. V lost 7 bases to trimming and J lost 2 bases; unmatched junction nucleotides: 5. The CDR3 sequence: CASTGTGKQETQYF. DNA for the CDR3: TGTGCCAGCACAGGGACAGGGAAACAAGAGACCCAGTACTTC.

In nucleotides, the CDR3 is TGTGCCAGCAGGAGGGGAGGGGAAAAACTGTTTTTT. Translating it yields CASRRGGEKLFF. The V gene is TRBV7-9, the J gene TRBJ1-4; TRBD1 might be the D (5 bases). V gave up 6 bases and J gave up 8 bases, with 10 bases separating them. This CDR3 contains 12 residues. Per germline, CDR1 SEHNR and CDR2 FQNEAQ (reference sequence).

The chain joins TRBV5-1 to TRBJ1-1; the D is unclear. CDR1 is SGHRS and CDR2 is YFSETQ in the germline V gene. Trimming pared 0 bases from V and 9 bases from J, leaving 12 bases between. The CDR3 has 13 amino acids. CDR3 protein: CASSLVGASQAFF. The CDR3 bases are TGCGCCAGCAGCTTGGTCGGTGCCTCCCAAGCTTTCTTT.

The chain joins TRBV19 to TRBJ2-5; 8 bases match TRBD1. The CDR3 has 13 residues. The ends lost 5 bases at V and 5 bases at J; junction bases unmatched: 4. Looked up from germline, CDR1 is LNHDA and CDR2 is SQIVND (reference sequence). CDR3 protein: CASSQGATETQYF. CDR3 in DNA: TGTGCCAGTAGTCAGGGGGCGACCGAGACCCAGTACTTC.

The chain recombines TRBV2 with TRBJ1-1; D unresolved. This CDR3 is 12 amino acids long. V was shortened by 3 bases and J by 6 bases, with 8 bases between the two germline ends. Germline V gives CDR1 SNHLY, CDR2 FYNNEI. The CDR3 nucleotides read TGTGCCAGCAGTGATGGGGAGCCTGAAGCTTTCTTT. This gives the protein CASSDGEPEAFF. The full variable domain, rest sourced from reference TRBV2 and TRBJ1-1, is EPEVTQTPSHQVTQMGQEVILRCVPISNHLYFYWYRQILGQKVEFLVSFYNNEISEKSEIFDDQFSVERPDGSNFTLKIRSTKLEDSAMYFCASSDGEPEAFFGQGTRLTVV.

Remarks on this clone: The junction shows a germline mismatch at one end, possibly a read error. The rearrangement joins TRBV9 to TRBJ1-2, with D tentatively TRBD1 (6 bases). Germline V gene lookup returns CDR1 SGDLS and CDR2 YYNGEE. The CDR3 runs to 13 residues. The CDR3 bases are TGTGCCAGCAGCCCCCGGACAGAGTCACCCACGTTCTTC. Protein sequence: CASSPRTESPTFF. Combining the CDR3 with reference TRBV9 and TRBJ1-2 gives the whole variable domain DSGVTQTPKHLITATGQRVTLRCSPRSGDLSVYWYQQSLDQGLQFLIQYYNGEERAKGNILERFSAQQFPDLHSELNLSSLELGDSALYFCASSPRTESPTFFGSGTRLTVV.

The V and J genes are TRBV4-1 and TRBJ1-6, with 9 bases lining up with TRBD1. V lost 3 bases to trimming and J lost 9 bases; unmatched junction nucleotides: 6. This CDR3 has 15 residues. Per germline, CDR1 MGHRA and CDR2 YSYEKL. CDR3 amino acids: CASSHGTGLTSPLHF. As DNA, the CDR3 is TGCGCCAGCAGCCACGGGACAGGGTTGACTTCACCCCTCCACTTT.

The chain links TRBV30 to TRBJ1-1; D gene ambiguous. The CDR3 runs 13 residues. CDR1 and CDR2 (germline): GTSNPN, SVGIG (reference sequence). Trimming shortened V by 3 bases and J by 1 base, and 9 bases separated the two germline ends. The DNA for the CDR3 is TGTGCCTGGAGCCCCTGGGAGAACACTGAAGCTTTCTTT. It encodes CAWSPWENTEAFF.

The V and J genes are TRBV7-9 and TRBJ2-7; 8 positions match TRBD1. Germline CDR1 SEHNR, CDR2 FQNEAQ (reference sequence). The CDR3 has 15 residues. Trimming removed 5 bases from V and 6 bases from J; junction bases left unmatched: 12. CDR3 in DNA: TGTGCCAGCAGCCACGGGCGCTGGCAGGGGGCCGAGCAGTACTTC. Residues: CASSHGRWQGAEQYF.

A word on this clone: This may arise from a read error, as a much more abundant clone is one base away. Other DNA sequences in the sample encode the same CDR3. The V call is TRBV20-1, the J call TRBJ1-1; D not resolved. The germline V gene has CDR1 DFQATT and CDR2 SNEGSKA (reference sequence). CDR3 length equals 10 residues. V was clipped by 1 base and J by 7 bases, with 4 bases between them. CDR3 DNA sequence: TGCAGTGCTAGAGTCATTGAAGCTTTCTTT. This gives the protein CSARVIEAFF.

The chain couples TRBV2 to TRBJ1-1; D ambiguous. V shed 2 bases and J shed 8 bases, with 6 bases lying between them. The germline gives CDR1 SNHLY, CDR2 FYNNEI. The CDR3 is 11 amino acids. The CDR3 DNA is TGTGCCAGCAGTGAATATCAGGAAGCTTTCTTT. It translates to CASSEYQEAFF.

The rearrangement uses TRBV29-1 and TRBJ2-1, with D possibly matching TRBD2 (6 bases). CDR1 is SQVTM and CDR2 is ANQGSEA in the germline V gene. V shed 8 bases and J shed 4 bases, with 15 bases lying between them. This CDR3 is built from 13 residues. CDR3 nucleotides: TGCAGCTTCATCCTAGCGACGTACAATGAGCAGTTCTTC. Translating it yields CSFILATYNEQFF.

CDR3 nucleotide sequence: TGCGCCAGCAGCTTCAACCGTCAGGGCTCCGAGCAGTACTTC. Translation gives CASSFNRQGSEQYF. The genes are TRBV5-1 and TRBJ2-7; possible D gene TRBD1, 5 bases. CDR1 and CDR2 from the germline V gene are SGHRS and YFSETQ. V was trimmed by 2 bases and J by 6 bases, leaving 15 bases between them. This CDR3 spans 14 amino acids.

The chain links TRBV7-2 to TRBJ2-2, with D unresolved. The germline V gene encodes CDR1 SGHTA and CDR2 FQGNSA. V was shortened by 3 bases and J by 4 bases, with 15 bases between the two germline ends. The CDR3 has 16 residues. CDR3: CASSFELWESTGELFF. In nucleotides, the CDR3 is TGTGCCAGCAGCTTCGAACTCTGGGAAAGCACCGGGGAGCTGTTTTTT.